This T cell receptor (beta chain) was profiled in a study of spatial heterogeneity in lung cancer. About the research overall: A strong correlation was found between TCR transcript counts in tumor regions and a T cell module score derived from matched bulk RNA-seq.

Notes on the study in general: Ubiquitous and regional nonsynonymous mutation counts were tracked by ubiquitous and regional expanded TCR counts, respectively. The number of expanded tumor alpha and beta chains correlated with mutation number.

This clonotype is medium-sized in the sample. As yet, its antigen is unknown. The CDR3 covers 12 residues. V shed 6 bases and J shed 3 bases, with 11 bases lying between them. CDR1 is DFQATT and CDR2 is SNEGSKA in the germline V gene (reference sequence). The library protocol tagged each TCR cDNA with a unique molecular identifier. TCRdb independently ran MiXCR on the 5' RACE reads; one entry per CDR3 protein. The sample records 3,000 or so distinct CDR3 sequences, 15% to 20% being singletons. Documented time point: sample taken at primary tumor resection. No cell sorting; template was whole RNA from tumor, lung tissue or PBMC.

This clonotype was obtained from a male donor with early-stage non-small cell lung cancer. V usage is TRBV20-1 and J usage is TRBJ1-1; weak D call: TRBD1 (5 bases). The sequenced sample was lung tumor tissue, obtained at surgery. This CDR3 is CSARSRDTEAFF. CDR3 nucleotides: TGCAGTGCCCGAAGCAGGGACACTGAAGCTTTCTTT.